This T cell receptor (beta chain) was obtained from a study of blood T cells in healthy people across ages. Primed by a sample-barcoded 5' primer and a J-beta primer mix, a second PCR proceeded for roughly 7 to 12 cycles. Each CDR3 protein gets one entry after TCRdb re-called the 5' RACE reads with MiXCR. The sample yields approximately 1,700,000 distinct CDR3 sequences, more than 35% seen once. The germline CDR1 and CDR2 sequences are DFQATT and SNEGSKA (reference sequence). The CDR3 runs to 11 residues. Comment on this clonotype: A read error may produce the germline difference seen at one junction end.

The chain employs TRBV20-1 and TRBJ1-2; D is unclear. Sequences were obtained from blood. The source is a human donor in good health. The CDR3 spells CGASKGYGYTF. In DNA form, the CDR3 reads TGCGGTGCTAGTAAGGGTTATGGCTACACCTTC.